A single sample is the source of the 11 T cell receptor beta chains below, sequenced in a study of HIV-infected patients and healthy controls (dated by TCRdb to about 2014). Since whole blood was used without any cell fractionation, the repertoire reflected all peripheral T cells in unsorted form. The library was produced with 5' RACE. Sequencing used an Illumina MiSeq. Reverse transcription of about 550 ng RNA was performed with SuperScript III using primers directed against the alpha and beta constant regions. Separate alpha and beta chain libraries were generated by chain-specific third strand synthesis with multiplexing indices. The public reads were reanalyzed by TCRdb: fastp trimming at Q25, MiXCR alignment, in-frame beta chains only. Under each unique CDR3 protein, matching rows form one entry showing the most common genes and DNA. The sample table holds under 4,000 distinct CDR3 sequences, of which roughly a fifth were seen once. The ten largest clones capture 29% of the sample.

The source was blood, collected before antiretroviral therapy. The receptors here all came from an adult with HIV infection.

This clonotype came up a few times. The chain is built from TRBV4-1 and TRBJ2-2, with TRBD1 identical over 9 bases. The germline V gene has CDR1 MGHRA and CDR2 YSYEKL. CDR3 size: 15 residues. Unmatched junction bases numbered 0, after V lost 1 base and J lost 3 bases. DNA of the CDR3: TGCGCCAGCAGCCAAGGGGACAGGGACACCGGGGAGCTGTTTTTT. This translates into CASSQGDRDTGELFF.

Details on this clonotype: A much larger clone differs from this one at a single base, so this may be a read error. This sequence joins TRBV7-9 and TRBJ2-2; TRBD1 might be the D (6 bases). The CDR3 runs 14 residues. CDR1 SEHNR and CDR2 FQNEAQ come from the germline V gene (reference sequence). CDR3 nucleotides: TGTGCCAGCAGCGGGACACTTAACACCGTGGAGCTGTTTTTT. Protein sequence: CASSGTLNTVELFF. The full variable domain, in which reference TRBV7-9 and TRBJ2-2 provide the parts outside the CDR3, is DTGVSQNPRHKITKRGQNVTFRCDPISEHNRLYWYRQTLGQGPEFLTYFQNEAQLEKSRLLSDRFSAERPKGSFSTLEIQRTEQGDSAMYLCASSGTLNTVELFFGEGSRLTVL.

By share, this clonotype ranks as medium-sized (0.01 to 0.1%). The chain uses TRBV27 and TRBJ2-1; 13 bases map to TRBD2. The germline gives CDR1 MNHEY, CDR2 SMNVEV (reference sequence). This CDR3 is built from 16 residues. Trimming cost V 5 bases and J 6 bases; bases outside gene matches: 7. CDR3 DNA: TGTGCCAGCAGTCGACTAGCGGGGGGCCGAATCAATGAGCAGTTCTTC. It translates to CASSRLAGGRINEQFF.

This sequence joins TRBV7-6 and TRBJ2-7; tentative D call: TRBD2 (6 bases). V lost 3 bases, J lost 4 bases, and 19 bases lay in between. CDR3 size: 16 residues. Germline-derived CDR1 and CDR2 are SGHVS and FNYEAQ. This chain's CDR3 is CASSFDGGDYRYEQYF. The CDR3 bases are TGTGCCAGCAGCTTTGACGGAGGGGATTATCGGTACGAGCAGTACTTC. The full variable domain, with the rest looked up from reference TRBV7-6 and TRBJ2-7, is GAGVSQSPRYKVTKRGQDVALRCDPISGHVSLYWYRQALGQGPEFLTYFNYEAQQDKSGLPNDRFSAERPEGSISTLTIQRTEQRDSAMYRCASSFDGGDYRYEQYFGPGTRLTVT.

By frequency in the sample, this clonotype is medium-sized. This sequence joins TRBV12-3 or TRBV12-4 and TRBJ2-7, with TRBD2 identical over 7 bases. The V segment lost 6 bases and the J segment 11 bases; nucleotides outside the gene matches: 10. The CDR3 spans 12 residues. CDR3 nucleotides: TGTGCCAGCAGCGGAAACAGCGGGGTTGAGTACTTC. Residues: CASSGNSGVEYF.

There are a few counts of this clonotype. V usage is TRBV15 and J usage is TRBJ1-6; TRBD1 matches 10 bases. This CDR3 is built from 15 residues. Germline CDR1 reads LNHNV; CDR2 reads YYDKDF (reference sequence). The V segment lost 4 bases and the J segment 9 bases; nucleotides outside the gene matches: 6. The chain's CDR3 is CATSMKGQGFSPLHF. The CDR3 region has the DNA TGTGCCACCAGCATGAAGGGACAGGGGTTTTCACCCCTCCACTTT.

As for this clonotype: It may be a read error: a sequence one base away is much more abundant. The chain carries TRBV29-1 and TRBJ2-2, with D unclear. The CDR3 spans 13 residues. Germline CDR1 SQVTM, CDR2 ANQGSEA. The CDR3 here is CSVLFGNTVELFF. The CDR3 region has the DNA TGCAGCGTTTTATTTGGGAACACCGTGGAGCTGTTTTTT.

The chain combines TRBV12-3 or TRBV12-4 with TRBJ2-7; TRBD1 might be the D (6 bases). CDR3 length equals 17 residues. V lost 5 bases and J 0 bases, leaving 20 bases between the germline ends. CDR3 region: CASSPDRPFEGSYEQYF. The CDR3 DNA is TGTGCCAGCAGTCCAGACAGGCCCTTCGAGGGCTCCTACGAGCAGTACTTC.

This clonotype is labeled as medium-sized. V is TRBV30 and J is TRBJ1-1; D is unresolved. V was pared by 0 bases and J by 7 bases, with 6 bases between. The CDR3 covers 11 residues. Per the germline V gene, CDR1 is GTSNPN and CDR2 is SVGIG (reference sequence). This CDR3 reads CAWSVSFEAFF. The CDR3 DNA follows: TGTGCCTGGAGTGTTTCGTTTGAAGCTTTCTTT.

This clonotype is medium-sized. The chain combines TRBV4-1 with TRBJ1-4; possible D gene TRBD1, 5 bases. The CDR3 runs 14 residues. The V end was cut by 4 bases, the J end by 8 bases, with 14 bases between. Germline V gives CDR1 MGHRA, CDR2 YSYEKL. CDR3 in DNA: TGCGCCAGCAGCCGACAACAGGAAGGGGAAAAACTGTTTTTT. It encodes CASSRQQEGEKLFF.

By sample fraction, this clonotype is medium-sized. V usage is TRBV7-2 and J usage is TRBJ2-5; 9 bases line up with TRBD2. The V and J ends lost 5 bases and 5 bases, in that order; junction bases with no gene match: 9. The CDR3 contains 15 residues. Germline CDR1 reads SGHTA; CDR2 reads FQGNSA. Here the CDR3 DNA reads TGTGCCAGCAGCACAACCGGGACTAGCTCCGAGACCCAGTACTTC. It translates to CASSTTGTSSETQYF.